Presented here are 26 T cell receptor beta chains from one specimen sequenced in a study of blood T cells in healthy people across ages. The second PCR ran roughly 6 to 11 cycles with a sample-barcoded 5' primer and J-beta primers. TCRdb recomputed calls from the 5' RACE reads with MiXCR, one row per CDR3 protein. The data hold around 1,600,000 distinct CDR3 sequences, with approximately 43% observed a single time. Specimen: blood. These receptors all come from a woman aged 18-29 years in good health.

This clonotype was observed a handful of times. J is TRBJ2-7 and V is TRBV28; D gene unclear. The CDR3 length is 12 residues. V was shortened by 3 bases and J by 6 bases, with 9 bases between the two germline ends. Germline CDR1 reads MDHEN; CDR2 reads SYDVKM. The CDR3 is CASSFLPGEQYF. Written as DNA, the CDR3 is TGTGCCAGCAGTTTCCTTCCTGGCGAGCAGTACTTC.

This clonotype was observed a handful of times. In DNA, the CDR3 is TGCAGCGTTAGGGCTAGCGGGAGTCAAGAGACCCAGTACTTC. This codes for CSVRASGSQETQYF. The chain joins TRBV29-1 to TRBJ2-5; TRBD2 agrees at 10 bases. This CDR3 is 14 amino acids long. Germline V gives CDR1 SQVTM, CDR2 ANQGSEA. Trimming took 5 bases from V and 2 from J; bases not matched to a gene: 5.

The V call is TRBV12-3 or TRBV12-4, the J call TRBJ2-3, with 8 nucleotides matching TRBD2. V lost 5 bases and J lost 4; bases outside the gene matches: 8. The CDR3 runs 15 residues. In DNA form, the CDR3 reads TGTGCCAGCAGTGCGGGAGGCTCCCAAGCAGATACGCAGTATTTT. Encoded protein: CASSAGGSQADTQYF.

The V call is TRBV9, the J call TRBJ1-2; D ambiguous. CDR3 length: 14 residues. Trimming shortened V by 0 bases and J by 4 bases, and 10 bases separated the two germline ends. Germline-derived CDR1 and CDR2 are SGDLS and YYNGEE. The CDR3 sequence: CASSVGQTSYGYTF. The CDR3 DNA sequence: TGTGCCAGCAGCGTAGGGCAGACCTCCTATGGCTACACCTTC.

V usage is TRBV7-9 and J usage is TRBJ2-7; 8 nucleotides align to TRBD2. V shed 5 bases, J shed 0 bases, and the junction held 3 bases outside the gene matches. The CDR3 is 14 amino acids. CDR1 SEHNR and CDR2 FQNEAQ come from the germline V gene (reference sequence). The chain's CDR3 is CASSATSDSYEQYF. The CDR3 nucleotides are TGTGCCAGCAGCGCGACTAGCGACTCCTACGAGCAGTACTTC.

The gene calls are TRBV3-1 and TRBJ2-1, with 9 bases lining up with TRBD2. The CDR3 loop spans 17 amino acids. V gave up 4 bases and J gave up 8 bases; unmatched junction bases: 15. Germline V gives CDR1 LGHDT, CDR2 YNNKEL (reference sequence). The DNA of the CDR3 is TGTGCCAGCAGCCTCGCTCAAGGCGGGGGGGTGGACTATGAGCAGTTCTTC. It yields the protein CASSLAQGGGVDYEQFF.

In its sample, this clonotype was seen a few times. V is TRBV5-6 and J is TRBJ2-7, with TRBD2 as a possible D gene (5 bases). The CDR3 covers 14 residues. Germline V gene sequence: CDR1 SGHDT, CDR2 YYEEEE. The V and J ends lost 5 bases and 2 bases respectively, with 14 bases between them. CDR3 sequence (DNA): TGTGCCAGCAGACAAACTAGTAAGGCCTACGAGCAGTACTTC. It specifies CASRQTSKAYEQYF.

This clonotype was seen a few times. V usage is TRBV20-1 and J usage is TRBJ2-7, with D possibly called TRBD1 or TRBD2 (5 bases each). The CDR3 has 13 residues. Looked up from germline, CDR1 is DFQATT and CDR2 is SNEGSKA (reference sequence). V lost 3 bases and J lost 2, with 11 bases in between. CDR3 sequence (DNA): TGCAGTGCTAGTGGGGGAGTAACCTACGAGCAGTACTTC. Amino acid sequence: CSASGGVTYEQYF.

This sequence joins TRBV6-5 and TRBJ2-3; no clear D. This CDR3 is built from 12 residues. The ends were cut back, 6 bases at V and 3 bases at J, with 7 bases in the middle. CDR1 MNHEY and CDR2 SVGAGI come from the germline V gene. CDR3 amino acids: CASSSWTDTQYF. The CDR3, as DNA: TGTGCCAGCAGCTCCTGGACAGATACGCAGTATTTT.

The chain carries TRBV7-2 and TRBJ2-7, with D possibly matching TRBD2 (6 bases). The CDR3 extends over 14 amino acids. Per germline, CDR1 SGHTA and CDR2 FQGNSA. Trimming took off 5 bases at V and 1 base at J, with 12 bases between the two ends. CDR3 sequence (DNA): TGTGCCAGCAGCGGTGGACTATATTCCTACGAGCAGTACTTC. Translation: CASSGGLYSYEQYF.

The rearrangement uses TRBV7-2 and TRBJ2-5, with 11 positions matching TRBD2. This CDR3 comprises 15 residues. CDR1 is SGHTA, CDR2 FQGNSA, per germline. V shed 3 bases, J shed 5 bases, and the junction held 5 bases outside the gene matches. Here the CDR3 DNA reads TGTGCCAGCAGCTTTACTAGCGGGAGTGAGGAGACCCAGTACTTC. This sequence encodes CASSFTSGSEETQYF.

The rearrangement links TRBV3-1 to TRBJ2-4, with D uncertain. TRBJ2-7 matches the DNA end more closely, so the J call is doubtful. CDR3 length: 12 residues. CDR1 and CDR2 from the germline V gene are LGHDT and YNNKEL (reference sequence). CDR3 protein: CASSHAAYEQYF. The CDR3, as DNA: TGTGCCAGCAGCCACGCCGCCTACGAGCAGTACTTC.

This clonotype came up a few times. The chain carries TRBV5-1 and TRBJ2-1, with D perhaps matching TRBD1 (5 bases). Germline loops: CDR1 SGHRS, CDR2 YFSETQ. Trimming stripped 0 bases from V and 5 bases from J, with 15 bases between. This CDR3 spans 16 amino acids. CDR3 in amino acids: CASSLGDQGSHNEQFF. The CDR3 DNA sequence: TGCGCCAGCAGCTTGGGTGACCAGGGTAGCCACAATGAGCAGTTCTTC.

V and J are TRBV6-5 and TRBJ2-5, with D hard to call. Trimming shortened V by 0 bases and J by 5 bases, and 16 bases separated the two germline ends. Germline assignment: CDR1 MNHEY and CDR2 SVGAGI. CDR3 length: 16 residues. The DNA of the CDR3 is TGTGCCAGCAGTTACTCGCCCGGACGTGGTAGGGAGACCCAGTACTTC. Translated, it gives CASSYSPGRGRETQYF.

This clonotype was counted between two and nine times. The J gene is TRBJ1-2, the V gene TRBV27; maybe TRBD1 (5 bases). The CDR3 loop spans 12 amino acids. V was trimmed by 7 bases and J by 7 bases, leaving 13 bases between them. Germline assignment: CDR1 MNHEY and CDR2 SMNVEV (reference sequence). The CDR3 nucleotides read TGTGCCAGCAAGTTCCAGGGATCTGGCTACACCTTC. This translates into CASKFQGSGYTF.

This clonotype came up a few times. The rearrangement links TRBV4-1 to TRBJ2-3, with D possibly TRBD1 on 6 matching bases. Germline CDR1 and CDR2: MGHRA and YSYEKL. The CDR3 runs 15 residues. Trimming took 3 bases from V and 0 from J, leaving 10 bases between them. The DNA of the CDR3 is TGCGCCAGCAGCCATACAGGGATCAGCACAGATACGCAGTATTTT. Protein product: CASSHTGISTDTQYF.

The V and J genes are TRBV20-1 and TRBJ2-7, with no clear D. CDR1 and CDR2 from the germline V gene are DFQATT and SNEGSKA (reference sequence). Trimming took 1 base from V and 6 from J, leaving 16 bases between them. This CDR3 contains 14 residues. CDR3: CSARGATGSPEQYF. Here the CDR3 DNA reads TGCAGTGCTAGAGGGGCGACTGGGTCCCCCGAGCAGTACTTC.

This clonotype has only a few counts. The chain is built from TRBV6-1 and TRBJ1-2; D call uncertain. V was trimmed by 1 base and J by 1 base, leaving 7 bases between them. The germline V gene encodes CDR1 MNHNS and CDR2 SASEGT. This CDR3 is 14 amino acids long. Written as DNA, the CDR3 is TGTGCCAGCAGTGAAGGGCACCGTAACTATGGCTACACCTTC. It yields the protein CASSEGHRNYGYTF.

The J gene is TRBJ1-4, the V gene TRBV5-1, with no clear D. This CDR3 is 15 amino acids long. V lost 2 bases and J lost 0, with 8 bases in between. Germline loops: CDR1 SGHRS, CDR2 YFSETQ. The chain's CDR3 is CASSFLAATNEKLFF. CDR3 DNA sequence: TGCGCCAGCAGCTTCTTGGCAGCAACTAATGAAAAACTGTTTTTT.

The CDR3 nucleotides read TGTGCCAGTAGTATGGGGGTCAATGAGCAGTACTTC. Translated: CASSMGVNEQYF. J is TRBJ2-5 and V is TRBV19; D is tentatively TRBD1 or TRBD2 (5 bases each). V gave up 3 bases and J gave up 11 bases, with 13 bases separating them. The CDR3 is 12 amino acids. CDR1 and CDR2 (germline): LNHDA, SQIVND (reference sequence).

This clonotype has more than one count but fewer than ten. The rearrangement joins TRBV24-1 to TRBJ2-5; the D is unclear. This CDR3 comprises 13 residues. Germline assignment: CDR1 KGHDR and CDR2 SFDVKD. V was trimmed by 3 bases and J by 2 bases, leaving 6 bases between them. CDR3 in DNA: TGTGCCACCAGTGATAGCAGGCAAGAGACCCAGTACTTC. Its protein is CATSDSRQETQYF.

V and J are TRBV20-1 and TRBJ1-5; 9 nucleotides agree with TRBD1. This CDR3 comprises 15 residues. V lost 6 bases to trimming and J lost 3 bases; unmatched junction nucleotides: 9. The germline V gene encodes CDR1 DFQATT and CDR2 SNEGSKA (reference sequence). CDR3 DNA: TGCAGTGCCGTACAGGGGGCAGGGAACAATCAGCCCCAGCATTTT. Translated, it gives CSAVQGAGNNQPQHF.

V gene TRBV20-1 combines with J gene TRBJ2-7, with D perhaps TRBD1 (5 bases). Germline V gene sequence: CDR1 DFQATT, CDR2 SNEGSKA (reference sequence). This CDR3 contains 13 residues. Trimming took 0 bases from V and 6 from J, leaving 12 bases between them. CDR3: CSARDLGHPEQYF. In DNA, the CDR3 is TGCAGTGCTAGAGATCTGGGGCACCCCGAGCAGTACTTC.

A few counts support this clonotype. The CDR3 nucleotides read TGCAGCGTTGCCCAGGACGTCCTAGAGCAGTTCTTC. This translates into CSVAQDVLEQFF. V is TRBV29-1 and J is TRBJ2-1; D not resolved. Per germline, CDR1 SQVTM and CDR2 ANQGSEA. Deletions cut 4 bases from V and 10 bases from J, with 14 bases between. The CDR3 runs 12 residues.

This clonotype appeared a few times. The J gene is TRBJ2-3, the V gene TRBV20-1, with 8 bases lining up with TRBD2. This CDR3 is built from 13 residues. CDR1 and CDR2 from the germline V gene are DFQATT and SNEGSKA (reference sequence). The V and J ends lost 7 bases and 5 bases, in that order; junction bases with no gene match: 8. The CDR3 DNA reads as TGCAGTGGTGAGGGCGGGGGGAGAGATACGCAGTATTTT. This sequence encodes CSGEGGGRDTQYF.

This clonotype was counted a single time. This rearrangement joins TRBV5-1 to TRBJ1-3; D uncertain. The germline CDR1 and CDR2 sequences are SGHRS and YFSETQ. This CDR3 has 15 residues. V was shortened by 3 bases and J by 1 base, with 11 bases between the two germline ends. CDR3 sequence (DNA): TGCGCCAGCAGCTCGTCCGGGAATTCTGGAAACACCATATATTTT. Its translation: CASSSSGNSGNTIYF.